A selection of T cell receptor beta chains follows, all from one sample in a study of OX40 agonist ivuxolimab in advanced cancers. Sequencing was performed with immunoSEQ multiplex PCR; in TCRdb, only in-frame clones are kept and a portion is missing. The table lists just under 75,000 clones, around 90% of them singletons, with more than 0.45% in the top ten. The sequences come from CD4+ or CD8+ T cells sorted from blood, collected in a trial of the OX40 agonist ivuxolimab. Source of these receptors: an adult with an advanced solid tumor such as melanoma, head and neck, liver or kidney cancer. Each CDR3 is given with its conserved first and last residue. The order of the fields is D gene, J gene, clone size, V gene, CDR3 DNA, CDR3 protein. D genes are given only for firm matches. Clone size is shown for a subset of rows, as once, few, many or a class of expanded clone.

TRBD1 | TRBJ2-7 | NA | TRBV5-1 | TGCGCCAGCAGCTTTTCGGACAGGGTCAGGGAGCAGTACTTC | CASSFSDRVREQYF
TRBD2 | TRBJ2-3 | NA | TRBV5-6 | TGTGCCAGCAGCTTTACTAGCGGGAGGGTGGCAGATACGCAGTATTTT | CASSFTSGRVADTQYF
TRBD1 | TRBJ1-3 | NA | TRBV7-2 | TGTGCCAGCAGCTTAATGGGACAGAACTCTGGAAACACCATATATTTT | CASSLMGQNSGNTIYF
TRBD2 | TRBJ2-7 | NA | TRBV28 | TGTGCCAGCAGTTTACTACTAGCGGGGGACTACGAGCAGTACTTC | CASSLLLAGDYEQYF
TRBD1 | TRBJ2-7 | NA | TRBV18 | TGTGCCAGCTCACCCGAACATACAGGGGTATACGAGCAGTACTTC | CASSPEHTGVYEQYF
NA | TRBJ2-3 | NA | TRBV7-9 | TGTGCCAGCAGCCCCGGACTGCTTGGGAGAGGTACAGATACGCAGTATTTT | CASSPGLLGRGTDTQYF
NA | TRBJ2-7 | NA | TRBV6-6 | TGTGCCAGCAGTTACTCGACGGTATCCTACGAGCAGTACTTC | CASSYSTVSYEQYF
TRBD2 | TRBJ2-2 | NA | TRBV5-1 | TGCGCCAGCAGCTTGGAGCTAGCGGGAGTCGCCGGGGAGCTGTTTTTT | CASSLELAGVAGELFF
NA | TRBJ2-7 | NA | TRBV4-2 | TGTGCCAGCAGCCCTAGCCCCCTCCTGCTTTACGAGCAGTACTTC | CASSPSPLLLYEQYF
NA | TRBJ2-1 | NA | TRBV2 | TGTGCCAGCAGTGAAAGCAACAGATACTACAATGAGCAGTTCTTC | CASSESNRYYNEQFF
NA | TRBJ2-4 | many | TRBV19 | TGTGCCAGTAGTGGACAGTTCCTAGCCAAAAACATTCAGTACTTC | CASSGQFLAKNIQYF
NA | TRBJ1-2 | NA | TRBV7-9 | TGTGCCAGCAGCTTAGATGGGACGGCTTTCGGCTACACCTTC | CASSLDGTAFGYTF
TRBD1 | TRBJ1-1 | NA | TRBV7-6 | TGTGCCAGCACCATACAGGGGGGGCCTTACTATCTGAGTGAAGCTTTCTTT | CASTIQGGPYYLSEAFF
NA | TRBJ2-1 | NA | TRBV28 | TGTGCCAGCAGTTGGACTACTAGTTCCTACAATGAGCAGTTCTTC | CASSWTTSSYNEQFF
NA | TRBJ1-5 | NA | TRBV18 | TGTGCCAGCTCACCAAATCAGCCCCAGCATTTT | CASSPNQPQHF
TRBD1 | TRBJ2-2 | NA | TRBV5-6 | TGTGCCAGCAGCTGGGGACAGGGGAACACCGGGGAGCTGTTTTTT | CASSWGQGNTGELFF
NA | TRBJ2-7 | NA | TRBV28 | TGTGCCAGCAGTACGCCGGGACTGAACTACGAGCAGTACTTC | CASSTPGLNYEQYF
TRBD1 | TRBJ1-5 | NA | TRBV6-1 | TGTGCCAGCAGTGCAGGGACAGGGGCATCGTGGCAGCCCCAGCATTTT | CASSAGTGASWQPQHF
TRBD1 | TRBJ2-3 | NA | TRBV5-1 | TGCGCCAGCAGCTTGGCCATGGGAACAGGGGGCGGAAGCACAGATACGCAGTATTTT | CASSLAMGTGGGSTDTQYF
NA | TRBJ2-1 | NA | TRBV11-3 | TGTGCCAGCAGCTTAGGGCGTTACAATGAGCAGTTCTTC | CASSLGRYNEQFF
TRBD1 | TRBJ2-5 | few | TRBV6-6 | TGTGCCAGCAGTTATTCACCAGGGGGCCGAGAGACCCAGTACTTC | CASSYSPGGRETQYF
NA | TRBJ2-2 | NA | TRBV4-3 | TGCGCCAGCAGCCGGCTGTTAGTTAGCGGTTCCACCGGGGAGCTGTTTTTT | CASSRLLVSGSTGELFF
TRBD2 | TRBJ2-3 | NA | TRBV29-1 | TGCAGCGTTGAAGGGGGTAGCGGGAGCACAGATACGCAGTATTTT | CSVEGGSGSTDTQYF
NA | TRBJ2-3 | NA | TRBV18 | TGTGCCAGCTCACCCCCCTCGTCAGATACGCAGTATTTT | CASSPPSSDTQYF
TRBD1 | TRBJ2-7 | NA | TRBV29-1 | TGCAGCGTGACGGGACAGGGGGTGACCTACGAGCAGTACTTC | CSVTGQGVTYEQYF
TRBD2 | TRBJ2-1 | NA | TRBV7-2 | TGTGCCAGCAGCTTAACAAGCGGGAGGGCCGGAAATGAGCAGTTCTTC | CASSLTSGRAGNEQFF
TRBD1 | TRBJ2-7 | NA | TRBV5-1 | TGCGCCAGCAGCAGAGACAGGGGGCCCACCGACGAGCAGTACTTC | CASSRDRGPTDEQYF
NA | TRBJ2-3 | NA | TRBV5-8 | TGTGCCTGGGTAAGGGGTGCAGATACGCAGTATTTT | CAWVRGADTQYF
NA | TRBJ2-5 | NA | TRBV4-2 | TGTGCCAGCAGCCAATTTATGGGCCCAGAGACCCAGTACTTC | CASSQFMGPETQYF
TRBD2 | TRBJ2-1 | NA | TRBV4-3 | TGCGCCAGCAGCCAAGGGACTAGAATCTATGAGCAGTTCTTC | CASSQGTRIYEQFF
TRBD2 | TRBJ2-3 | NA | TRBV6-6 | TGTGCCAGCAGCTTACTAGCGGGCCTCACAGATACGCAGTATTTT | CASSLLAGLTDTQYF
TRBD1 | TRBJ2-7 | NA | TRBV19 | TGTGCCAGTAGTATAGAGGGACAGGGCGCCTACGAGCAGTACTTC | CASSIEGQGAYEQYF
TRBD2 | TRBJ2-7 | NA | TRBV7-2 | TGTGCCAGCAGCTTACGGCCGAGCGGGAGGTTTTACGAGCAGTACTTC | CASSLRPSGRFYEQYF
NA | TRBJ1-6 | NA | TRBV5-4 | TGTGCCAGCAGCCCAGGACAGATTAATTCACCCCTCCACTTT | CASSPGQINSPLHF
TRBD2 | TRBJ2-1 | NA | TRBV18 | TGTGCCAGCTCACCATCGAGACTAGCGGGCAGACACAATGAGCAGTTCTTC | CASSPSRLAGRHNEQFF
TRBD1 | TRBJ2-7 | NA | TRBV6-5 | TGTGCCAGCAGACAGGGGCTCTACGAGCAGTACTTC | CASRQGLYEQYF
NA | TRBJ2-5 | NA | TRBV7-2 | TGTGCCAGCAGCTTCGACAGGGAGGGGGGGGAGACCCAGTACTTC | CASSFDREGGETQYF
NA | TRBJ2-2 | NA | TRBV7-7 | TGTGCTAGCAGCTTGGTAGCGAACACCGGGGAGCTGTTTTTT | CASSLVANTGELFF
TRBD2 | TRBJ2-5 | NA | TRBV7-2 | TGTGCCAGCAGCTTAGTCACGGGACTAGCGGGAGGACGGAGGGAGACCCAGTACTTC | CASSLVTGLAGGRRETQYF
NA | TRBJ2-1 | NA | TRBV13 | TGTGCCAGCAGCTTACTCATAGATGGTCCCAATGAGCAGTTCTTC | CASSLLIDGPNEQFF
TRBD2 | TRBJ2-7 | NA | TRBV7-2 | TGTGCCAGCAGCTCGGGACTAGCGGGAGATTCCTACGAGCAGTACTTC | CASSSGLAGDSYEQYF
TRBD2 | TRBJ2-7 | NA | TRBV19 | TGTGCCAGTAGTAAAGGGACTAGCGGGAGCAGGAACGAGCAGTACTTC | CASSKGTSGSRNEQYF
NA | TRBJ2-1 | NA | TRBV7-2 | TGTGCCAGCAGCCTGGCAACGGGACTCCAGTTCTTC | CASSLATGLQFF
TRBD1 | TRBJ1-1 | NA | TRBV5-1 | TGCGCCAGCAGCTTCCAGGGGGTCACTGAAGCTTTCTTT | CASSFQGVTEAFF
TRBD2 | TRBJ2-3 | NA | TRBV19 | TGTGCCAGTAGTACGACGACTAGCGGGCGATCAGATACGCAGTATTTT | CASSTTTSGRSDTQYF
NA | TRBJ2-5 | NA | TRBV11-2 | TGTGCCAGCAGCCTCAGAGCGGAGACCCAGTACTTC | CASSLRAETQYF
NA | TRBJ2-7 | NA | TRBV29-1 | TGCAGCGTTGGGGCCAACAGGGTCACCTACGAGCAGTACTTC | CSVGANRVTYEQYF
TRBD2 | TRBJ2-3 | NA | TRBV7-3 | TGTGCCAGCAGCTTAACGGGCGGGAGCGCAGATACGCAGTATTTT | CASSLTGGSADTQYF
NA | TRBJ2-1 | NA | TRBV5-4 | TGTGCCAGCAGCTATAGAGGGAATGAGCAGTTCTTC | CASSYRGNEQFF
TRBD1 | TRBJ2-2 | NA | TRBV11-3 | TGTGCCAGCAGCCCTAGACAGGGTCGGCACGGGGAGCTGTTTTTT | CASSPRQGRHGELFF
NA | TRBJ2-5 | once | TRBV5-4 | TGTGCCAGCAGCTTGGGAGCTGTCGCGGCACAAGAGACCCAGTACTTC | CASSLGAVAAQETQYF
TRBD1 | TRBJ1-4 | NA | TRBV5-1 | TGCGCCAGCAGCATCGACAGGGGTTCGAATGAAAAACTGTTTTTT | CASSIDRGSNEKLFF
TRBD1 | TRBJ2-7 | NA | TRBV11-3 | TGTGCCAGCAGCTCTCGACAGGGTACAGAGCAGTACTTC | CASSSRQGTEQYF